This is a list of T cell receptor beta chains from one sample in a study of blood T cell repertoires in COVID-19. Assay: immunoSEQ multiplex PCR; the TCRdb copy retains only in-frame clones and omits some. Altogether approximately 41,000 clones are present, roughly four fifths being singletons, with the ten largest covering just under 45%. Sequencing input: peripheral blood. The source is a woman aged 80 or over with acute or convalescent COVID-19. Both conserved end residues are part of each CDR3. Each record gives: CDR3 protein, CDR3 DNA, D gene, V gene, J gene, clone size. D genes are given only for firm matches. Clone sizes are given selectively: once, few, many, or a class where the clone is expanded.

CASSLTSVQSGANVLTF	TGTGCCAGCAGCCTGACTAGCGTGCAATCTGGGGCCAACGTCCTGACTTTC	TRBD2	TRBV3-1/TRBV3-2	TRBJ2-6	.
CASSIGTDFNYGYTF	TGTGCCAGTAGTATCGGGACAGATTTTAACTATGGCTACACCTTC	TRBD1	TRBV19	TRBJ1-2	.
CASSPPPRDRVYYGYTF	TGTGCCAGCAGCCCACCCCCTCGGGACAGGGTGTACTATGGCTACACCTTC	.	TRBV21-1	TRBJ1-2	.
CAISGRDRGEVTEAFF	TGTGCCATCAGTGGGCGGGACAGGGGGGAAGTCACTGAAGCTTTCTTT	TRBD1	TRBV10-3	TRBJ1-1	.
CASSYSTGTGGNEQYF	TGTGCCAGCAGTTACTCGACAGGGACAGGGGGGAACGAGCAGTACTTC	TRBD1	TRBV6-5	TRBJ2-7	.
CASTSGTEAFF	TGTGCCAGCACCTCCGGGACTGAAGCTTTCTTT	.	TRBV12-3/TRBV12-4	TRBJ1-1	.
CASLYGYTF	TGTGCCAGCCTTTATGGCTACACCTTC	.	TRBV6-4	TRBJ1-2	.
CAWTQGREEKLFF	TGTGCCTGGACGCAGGGTAGAGAGGAAAAACTGTTTTTT	.	TRBV30	TRBJ1-4	.
CASSQSYHQVRINEKLFF	TGCGCCAGCAGTCAGTCTTACCATCAGGTTAGGATTAATGAAAAACTGTTTTTT	.	TRBV23-1	TRBJ1-4	.
CAWRERGGRDTQYF	TGTGCCTGGAGAGAGCGGGGGGGCCGGGATACGCAGTATTTT	TRBD2	TRBV30	TRBJ2-3	once
CASTDQGTGELFF	TGTGCCAGCACAGATCAGGGAACCGGGGAGCTGTTTTTT	.	TRBV2	TRBJ2-2	once
CASSQASPGNVGGYTF	TGTGCCAGCAGCCAAGCATCTCCAGGGAACGTAGGTGGCTACACCTTC	.	TRBV14	TRBJ1-2	few
CASRPGTGVSTGELFF	TGTGCCAGCAGGCCGGGGACAGGAGTGAGTACCGGGGAGCTGTTTTTT	TRBD1	TRBV2	TRBJ2-2	.
CASSDPGVSGYGYTF	TGTGCCAGCAGCGACCCAGGGGTCAGTGGCTATGGCTACACCTTC	.	TRBV13	TRBJ1-2	.
CASTPGGNGYNEQFF	TGTGCCAGCACGCCGGGGGGCAACGGGTACAATGAGCAGTTCTTC	.	TRBV6-5	TRBJ2-1	.
CASIPSGGTDTQYF	TGTGCCAGCATCCCTAGCGGGGGTACAGATACGCAGTATTTT	TRBD2	TRBV11-2	TRBJ2-3	once
CASSPGGSTDTQYF	TGTGCCAGCAGCCCGGGAGGAAGCACAGATACGCAGTATTTT	TRBD2	TRBV11-3	TRBJ2-3	.
CASSLDRGVTQYF	TGTGCCAGCAGCTTGGATAGGGGCGTTACACAGTACTTC	.	TRBV5-6	TRBJ2-7	.
CASSSFPRRQGPNTEAFF	TGTGCCAGCAGCTCCTTCCCACGAAGGCAGGGGCCGAACACTGAAGCTTTCTTT	.	TRBV11-2	TRBJ1-1	few
CASSPSGESYEQYF	TGTGCCAGCTCACCTAGCGGAGAGTCCTACGAGCAGTACTTC	.	TRBV18	TRBJ2-7	few
CASSLYVAGGPADTQYF	TGTGCCAGCAGCCTGTACGTAGCGGGGGGGCCAGCAGATACGCAGTATTTT	TRBD2	TRBV6-2/TRBV6-3	TRBJ2-3	.
CASSRDRGDVDTQYF	TGTGCCAGCAGCCGGGACAGGGGTGATGTAGATACGCAGTATTTT	TRBD1	TRBV6-6	TRBJ2-3	.
CASSPQVMDTEAFF	TGTGCCAGCAGCCCTCAGGTGATGGACACTGAAGCTTTCTTT	.	TRBV7-8	TRBJ1-1	.